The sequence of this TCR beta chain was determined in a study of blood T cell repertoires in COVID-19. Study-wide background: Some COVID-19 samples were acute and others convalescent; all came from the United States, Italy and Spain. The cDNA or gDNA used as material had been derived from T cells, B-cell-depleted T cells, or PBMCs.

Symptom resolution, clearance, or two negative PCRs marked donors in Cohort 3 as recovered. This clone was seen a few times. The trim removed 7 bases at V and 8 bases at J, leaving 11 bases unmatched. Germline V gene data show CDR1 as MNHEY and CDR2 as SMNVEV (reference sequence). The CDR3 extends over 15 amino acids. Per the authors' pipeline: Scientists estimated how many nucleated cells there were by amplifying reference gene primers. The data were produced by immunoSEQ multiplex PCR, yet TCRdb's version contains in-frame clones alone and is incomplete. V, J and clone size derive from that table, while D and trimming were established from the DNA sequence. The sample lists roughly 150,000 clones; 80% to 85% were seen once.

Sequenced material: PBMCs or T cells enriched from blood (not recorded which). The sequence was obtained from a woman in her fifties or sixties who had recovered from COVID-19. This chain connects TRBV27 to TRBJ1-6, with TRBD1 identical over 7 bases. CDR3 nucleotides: TGTGCCAGCAAAGAATACAGGGGTGGGGATTCACCCCTCCACTTT. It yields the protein CASKEYRGGDSPLHF.